The 30 T cell receptor beta chains below come from one sample, sequenced in a study of low-dose radiotherapy and immunotherapy resistance in tumors. Time point here: after trial treatment. Treatment specified: LDRT plus nivolumab, ipilimumab, low-dose cyclophosphamide and aspirin (RACIN trial). Primers targeting TRAV and TRBV primed first-strand cDNA, covering alpha and beta chains. Both a constant-region primer and a V-primer adapter served to amplify TCRs across about 20 PCR cycles. MiXCR, applied by TCRdb to the reads, yields one record per CDR3 protein. Among some 57,000 distinct CDR3 sequences listed, roughly 23% were seen once. The material sequenced was PBMCs, taken after low-dose radiotherapy plus immunotherapy. These receptors came from a male donor with prostate cancer.

As to this clonotype: Given a far larger clone just one base away, this is likely a sequencing read error. The chain links TRBV6-6 to TRBJ2-1; 7 bases match TRBD2. Germline V lookup: CDR1 MNHNY, CDR2 SVGAGI (reference sequence). The length of the CDR3 is 16 residues. DNA of the CDR3: TGTGCCAGCAGTCAGAATCCTAGCGGCTCCTTCAATGAGCAGTTCTTC. Encoded protein: CASSQNPSGSFNEQFF.

This clonotype was observed many times. This chain links TRBV7-2 with TRBJ2-2; the D call may be TRBD1 or TRBD2 (5 bases each). This CDR3 is built from 13 residues. Trimming removed 5 bases from V and 4 bases from J, with 8 bases in between. CDR1 is SGHTA, CDR2 FQGNSA, per germline. CDR3 region: CASSARGTGELFF. The CDR3 DNA follows: TGTGCCAGCAGCGCGAGGGGCACCGGGGAGCTGTTTTTT.

This clonotype was counted at least ten times. This chain links TRBV18 with TRBJ2-6, with D unresolved. Trimming stripped 1 base from V and 4 bases from J, with 5 bases between. This CDR3 has 14 amino acids. Germline lookup yields CDR1 KGHSH and CDR2 LQKENI. The CDR3 protein is CASSPLSGANVLTF. CDR3 sequence (DNA): TGTGCCAGCTCACCACTTTCCGGGGCCAACGTCCTGACTTTC.

The table lists this clonotype with many counts. J is TRBJ2-1 and V is TRBV7-6, with TRBD2 matching 11 bases. Germline assignment: CDR1 SGHVS and CDR2 FNYEAQ. This CDR3 is 16 amino acids long. V gave up 5 bases and J gave up 3 bases; unmatched junction bases: 6. The CDR3 bases are TGTGCCAGCAGCCCCCAGACTAGCGGGGACTACAATGAGCAGTTCTTC. Translated, it gives CASSPQTSGDYNEQFF.

This clonotype was seen many times. This chain joins TRBV19 and TRBJ2-3, with 8 bases lining up with TRBD1. The CDR3 length is 15 residues. After removal of 8 bases from V and 3 bases from J, the junction contained 10 bases not matched to a gene. Germline loops: CDR1 LNHDA, CDR2 SQIVND (reference sequence). The CDR3 is CASQQGQGFTDTQYF. The DNA for the CDR3 is TGTGCCAGTCAACAAGGACAGGGATTTACAGATACGCAGTATTTT.

This clonotype was observed at least ten times. The chain joins TRBV7-2 to TRBJ1-3; the D gene is possibly TRBD1 (5 bases). The length of the CDR3 is 15 residues. Trimming removed 8 bases from V and 4 bases from J, with 18 bases in between. Looked up from germline, CDR1 is SGHTA and CDR2 is FQGNSA. CDR3 DNA sequence: TGTGCCAGCCAACAACGCAGGGTGGTGGGAAACACCATATATTTT. Encoded protein: CASQQRRVVGNTIYF.

Many counts were recorded for this clonotype. One end of the junction fails to match germline, which may point to a read error. The J gene is TRBJ1-6, the V gene TRBV6-2 or TRBV6-3; D not certain. This CDR3 is 12 amino acids long. CDR1 is MNHEY, CDR2 SVGEGT, per germline. The CDR3 here is CASSYLNSPLHF. The DNA of the CDR3 is TGTGCCAGCAGCTACTTAAATTCACCCCTCCACTTT.

As for this clonotype: A read error is the likely source, as a far larger clone sits one nucleotide away. V is TRBV6-6 and J is TRBJ1-4; D is uncertain. V lost 5 bases and J lost 6, with 19 bases in between. Germline CDR1 reads MNHNY; CDR2 reads SVGAGI (reference sequence). The CDR3 is 16 amino acids. The CDR3 DNA reads as TGTGCCAGCAGTGAGTCGAGTAGGACCCCCGATGAAAAACTGTTTTTT. Residues: CASSESSRTPDEKLFF.

This clonotype was counted at least ten times. This chain links TRBV11-2 with TRBJ2-1; 9 nucleotides align to TRBD2. The CDR3 has 16 amino acids. Germline-derived CDR1 and CDR2 are SGHAT and FQNNGV. V was pared by 3 bases and J by 8 bases, with 11 bases of the junction left unmatched. The DNA for the CDR3 is TGTGCCAGCAGCTTTGTATTGGCGGGAGGGGCCTATGAGCAGTTCTTC. Amino acids: CASSFVLAGGAYEQFF.

This clonotype was seen repeatedly, ten times or more. The chain employs TRBV5-1 and TRBJ1-2; 9 positions agree with TRBD1. This CDR3 region has 14 residues. With 3 bases clipped from V and 6 bases from J, the junction kept 6 bases outside the gene matches. CDR1 and CDR2 from the germline V gene are SGHRS and YFSETQ. The CDR3 DNA follows: TGCGCCAGCAGCTCTGGGACAGGGTCGGATGGCTACACCTTC. This sequence encodes CASSSGTGSDGYTF.

The CDR3 DNA is TGTGCCAGCAGGACTACAGGCTATAATTCACCCCTCCACTTT. Amino acids: CASRTTGYNSPLHF. The genes are TRBV6-8 and TRBJ1-6, with D possibly TRBD1 on 5 matching bases. The germline V gene has CDR1 MNHGY and CDR2 SAAAGT. V lost 6 bases and J lost 3, with 9 bases in between. The CDR3 is 14 amino acids.

In its sample, this clonotype was seen many times. The chain couples TRBV29-1 to TRBJ2-2; the match to TRBD1 covers 7 bases. V trimming: 7 bases; J trimming: 0 bases; junction bases outside the gene matches: 5. The CDR3 consists of 14 residues. CDR1 and CDR2 from the germline V gene are SQVTM and ANQGSEA. The CDR3 loop reads CSGRQGANTGELFF. CDR3 DNA sequence: TGCAGCGGGCGACAGGGAGCGAACACCGGGGAGCTGTTTTTT.

At least ten counts were recorded for this clonotype. The chain carries TRBV12-3 or TRBV12-4 and TRBJ1-2; 8 positions agree with TRBD1. J lost 7 bases, V lost 6 bases, and 7 bases had no gene match. CDR3 length: 13 amino acids. CDR3 bases: TGTGCCAGCAGCGAGACAGGGGTCCGTGGCTACACCTTC. This sequence encodes CASSETGVRGYTF.

This clonotype was counted only a few times. The chain employs TRBV28 and TRBJ2-7, with 7 bases matching TRBD2. Trimming took 5 bases from V and 8 from J; bases not matched to a gene: 21. The CDR3 contains 17 residues. Per germline, CDR1 MDHEN and CDR2 SYDVKM. The CDR3 nucleotides read TGTGCCAGCAGTCTCCTGCGTGTAGGGACTACGAAAAGTCAGCAGTACTTC. As protein: CASSLLRVGTTKSQQYF.

This clonotype was picked up many times. The chain recombines TRBV12-3 or TRBV12-4 with TRBJ2-2; D remains ambiguous. The CDR3 spans 14 residues. Trimming stripped 1 base from V and 1 base from J, with 4 bases between. The CDR3 loop reads CASSLGGNTGELFF. DNA of the CDR3: TGTGCCAGCAGTTTAGGAGGGAACACCGGGGAGCTGTTTTTT.

This clonotype was counted at least ten times. The chain links TRBV6-5 to TRBJ2-3, with D perhaps matching TRBD1 or TRBD2 (5 bases each). The CDR3 totals 15 residues. Trimming removed 6 bases at V and 3 bases at J, with 16 bases between. The germline gives CDR1 MNHEY, CDR2 SVGAGI. CDR3 protein: CASSRTGTKTDTQYF. CDR3 nucleotide sequence: TGTGCCAGCAGCCGCACCGGGACGAAGACAGATACGCAGTATTTT.

This clonotype was picked up many times. The junction departs from germline at one end; a sequencing error may be responsible. The gene calls are TRBV5-1 and TRBJ2-5; D gene unclear. CDR1 and CDR2 from the germline V gene are SGHRS and YFSETQ. This CDR3 has 14 amino acids. The CDR3 coding sequence is TGTGCCAGCAGCTTACGCGGCCAGAGAGAGACCCAGTACTTC. Protein: CASSLRGQRETQYF.

This clonotype was recorded many times. The V call is TRBV20-1, the J call TRBJ2-3; a possible D gene is TRBD2 (6 bases). The CDR3 totals 16 residues. Trimming shortened V by 5 bases and J by 1 base, and 19 bases separated the two germline ends. The germline V gene has CDR1 DFQATT and CDR2 SNEGSKA (reference sequence). DNA for the CDR3: TGCAGTGCTCAAAGGCCGGAGGGCCGAGGCACAGATACGCAGTATTTT. Translated, it gives CSAQRPEGRGTDTQYF.

At least ten counts were recorded for this clonotype. The chain links TRBV6-1 to TRBJ2-5, with 8 bases matching TRBD1. Germline assignment: CDR1 MNHNS and CDR2 SASEGT. There are 16 residues in the CDR3. Trimming took 6 bases from V and 8 from J; bases not matched to a gene: 17. As DNA, the CDR3 is TGTGCCAGCAGCCTATGGCAGGGGGCGAGGGTATCTACCCAGTACTTC. It encodes CASSLWQGARVSTQYF.

This clonotype appeared many times. This chain joins TRBV28 and TRBJ2-1; 7 bases are shared with TRBD2. Germline values: CDR1 MDHEN, CDR2 SYDVKM. There are 14 residues in the CDR3. Trimming at V came to 7 bases and at J to 4 bases, leaving 7 bases not matched to a gene. The CDR3: CASMLRSGYNEQFF. CDR3 bases: TGTGCCAGCATGTTGCGTAGCGGGTACAATGAGCAGTTCTTC.

The table lists this clonotype with many counts. The CDR3 region is CASSGTERDGYTF. The CDR3 nucleotides read TGTGCCAGCAGTGGGACAGAGAGAGATGGCTACACCTTC. The chain uses TRBV6-5 and TRBJ1-2, with TRBD1 matching 7 bases. J lost 6 bases, V lost 5 bases, and 6 bases had no gene match. This CDR3 is built from 13 residues. CDR1 is MNHEY, CDR2 SVGAGI, per germline.

Comment on this clonotype: With a far larger clone one base away, a read error is the likely cause. The J gene is TRBJ2-1, the V gene TRBV7-2, with D uncertain. This CDR3 region has 14 residues. Trimming pared 5 bases from V and 10 bases from J, leaving 18 bases between. CDR1 SGHTA and CDR2 FQGNSA come from the germline V gene. CDR3 sequence: CASSQAANSYEQFF. Here the CDR3 DNA reads TGTGCCAGCAGCCAGGCCGCTAACTCCTACGAGCAGTTCTTC.

With respect to this clonotype: Since a far larger clone is one base different, this is likely a read error. The chain recombines TRBV7-9 with TRBJ1-1, with D uncertain. This CDR3 spans 12 amino acids. Germline loops: CDR1 SEHNR, CDR2 FQNEAQ (reference sequence). The CDR3 sequence: CVSSPTIGEAFF. Written as DNA, the CDR3 is TGTGTCAGCAGCCCGACGATAGGTGAAGCTTTCTTT. The full variable domain, with the rest looked up from reference TRBV7-9 and TRBJ1-1, is DTGVSQNPRHKITKRGQNVTFRCDPISEHNRLYWYRQTLGQGPEFLTYFQNEAQLEKSRLLSDRFSAERPKGSFSTLEIQRTEQGDSAMYLCVSSPTIGEAFFGQGTRLTVV.

This clonotype was picked up many times. The rearrangement uses TRBV20-1 and TRBJ2-1, with D unresolved. The V and J ends lost 2 bases and 9 bases respectively, with 5 bases between them. The CDR3 is 10 amino acids. Germline V CDR1 and CDR2: DFQATT, SNEGSKA (reference sequence). In DNA, the CDR3 is TGCAGTGCTAGACGGCTTGAGCAGTTCTTC. Translating gives CSARRLEQFF.

Here the CDR3 DNA reads TGTGCCAGCAGTTTAAGGGCAGACACTGAAGCTTTCTTT. It encodes CASSLRADTEAFF. The rearrangement uses TRBV12-3 or TRBV12-4 and TRBJ1-1; D call uncertain. Trimming removed 2 bases at V and 3 bases at J, with 7 bases between. The CDR3 consists of 13 residues.

This clonotype was detected many times. This chain joins TRBV4-3 and TRBJ1-2, with TRBD1 matching over 8 bases. The germline gives CDR1 LGHNA, CDR2 YSLEER. This CDR3 region has 17 residues. V trimming: 0 bases; J trimming: 7 bases; junction bases outside the gene matches: 13. The CDR3: CASSQDTTADRVFGYTF. CDR3 nucleotides: TGCGCCAGCAGCCAAGATACTACCGCGGACAGGGTTTTTGGCTACACCTTC.

In this sample, this clonotype turned up a few times. The V call is TRBV6-1, the J call TRBJ2-2; no definite D call. CDR3 length equals 14 residues. From germline, CDR1 is MNHNS and CDR2 SASEGT. V gave up 4 bases and J gave up 5 bases, with 11 bases separating them. CDR3 sequence reads: CASSGIGETGELFF. In DNA, the CDR3 is TGTGCCAGCAGTGGAATTGGGGAAACCGGGGAGCTGTTTTTT.

The chain links TRBV7-9 to TRBJ2-7, with D unclear. V lost 2 bases and J 2 bases, leaving 7 bases between the germline ends. The CDR3 has 13 residues. The germline V gene has CDR1 SEHNR and CDR2 FQNEAQ (reference sequence). The CDR3 sequence is CASSLSRTYEQYF. The CDR3 DNA sequence: TGTGCCAGCAGCTTATCTAGAACCTACGAGCAGTACTTC.

In this sample, this clonotype turned up many times. This rearrangement joins TRBV19 to TRBJ2-1; 8 bases fit TRBD1. The germline gives CDR1 LNHDA, CDR2 SQIVND (reference sequence). The CDR3 spans 15 residues. The V segment lost 7 bases and the J segment 3 bases; nucleotides outside the gene matches: 8. The CDR3 sequence: CASIAGQGLYNEQFF. The CDR3 region has the DNA TGTGCCAGTATTGCTGGACAGGGTCTCTACAATGAGCAGTTCTTC.

This clonotype was detected many times. The chain recombines TRBV19 with TRBJ1-1, with D uncertain. The V and J ends lost 9 bases and 1 base respectively, with 3 bases between them. The length of the CDR3 is 10 residues. Looked up from germline, CDR1 is LNHDA and CDR2 is SQIVND (reference sequence). CDR3 residues: CASKNTEAFF. DNA of the CDR3: TGTGCCAGCAAGAACACTGAAGCTTTCTTT.